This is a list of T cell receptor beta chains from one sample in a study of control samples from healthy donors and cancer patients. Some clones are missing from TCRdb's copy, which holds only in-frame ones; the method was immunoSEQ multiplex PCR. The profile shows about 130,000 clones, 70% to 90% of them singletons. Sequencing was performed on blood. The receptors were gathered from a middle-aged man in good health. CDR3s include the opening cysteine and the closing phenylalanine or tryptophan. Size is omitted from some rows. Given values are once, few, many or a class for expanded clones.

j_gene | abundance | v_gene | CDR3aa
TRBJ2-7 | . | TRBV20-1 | CSASGQGDYEQYF
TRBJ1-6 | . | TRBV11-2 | CASNTGRGSPLHF
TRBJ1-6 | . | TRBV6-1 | CASSERGSYNSPLHF
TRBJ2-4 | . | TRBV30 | CAWNVGGGPGGDIQYF
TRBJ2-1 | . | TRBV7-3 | CASSPDSGAYNEQFF
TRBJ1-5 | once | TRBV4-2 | CASSQDLTLRQPQHF
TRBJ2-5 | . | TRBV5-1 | CASSLMGQGEETQYF
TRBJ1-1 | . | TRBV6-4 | CASSDRRMNTEAFF
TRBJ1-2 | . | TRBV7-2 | CASSFASDYGYTF
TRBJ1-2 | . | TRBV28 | CASSSGTGIFDGYTF
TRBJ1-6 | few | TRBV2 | CASRKTGAGSPLHF
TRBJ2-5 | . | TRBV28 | CASSLTHQETQYF
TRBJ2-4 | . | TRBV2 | CASRGGQGNPKNIQYF
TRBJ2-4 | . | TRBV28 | CASSPGRFKNIQYF
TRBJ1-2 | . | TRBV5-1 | CASSSEGYDGYTF
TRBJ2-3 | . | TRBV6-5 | CASSSRGGGDTQYF
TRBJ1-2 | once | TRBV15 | CATTANRGHNYGYTF
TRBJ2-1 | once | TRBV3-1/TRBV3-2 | CASSQDTGGASYNEQFF
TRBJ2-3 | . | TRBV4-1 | CASSLAGAVTDTQYF
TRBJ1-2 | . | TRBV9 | CASSVEGGLSGYTF
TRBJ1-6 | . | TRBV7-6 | CASSRSGPGNSPLHF
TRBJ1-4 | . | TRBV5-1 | CASSLGVNEKLFF